The following is a TCR beta chain sequence with its context. The germline V and J ends were trimmed by 3 bases and 6 bases, with 15 bases remaining between them. There are 14 residues in the CDR3. The germline V gene encodes CDR1 KGHSH and CDR2 LQKENI. Researchers report immunoSEQ v3.0 was run at survey level. The sequencing target was roughly 35,000-55,000 T-cell genomes per sample. The data were produced by immunoSEQ multiplex PCR, yet TCRdb's version contains in-frame clones alone and is incomplete. The repertoire holds roughly 18,000 clones, with 91% as singletons. This sample stems from a study of long-term antiretroviral therapy in people with HIV.

The sample was unsorted PBMCs, taken 0.6 years after starting antiretroviral therapy. The chain carries TRBV18 and TRBJ2-7; TRBD2 is a possible D gene (5 bases). The source of this sequence is a woman aged 40 to 49 with HIV. In DNA form, the CDR3 reads TGTGCCAGCTCACCCGGGGAGTCAAGGGCCGAGCAGTACTTC. This gives the protein CASSPGESRAEQYF.